The T cell receptor (beta chain) described here comes from a study of blood T cell repertoires in COVID-19. Clinical history reported by participants formed the basis on which cohorts were assigned. Donors in Cohort 3 who had recovered were those with two negative PCRs, healthcare professional clearance, or resolution of their symptoms. V was cut by 0 bases and J by 0 bases, with 9 bases left in between. The germline gives CDR1 SGHTA, CDR2 FQGNSA. CDR3 length equals 16 residues. Assay used: immunoSEQ multiplex PCR; TCRdb lists only in-frame clones, some missing. Counted here are about 300,000 clones, roughly 87% occurring once; the ten biggest clones make up 4.5% to 7%.

The TCR comes from a woman younger than 45 who had recovered from COVID-19. The sequenced material came from PBMCs or T cells enriched from blood (not recorded which). This sequence joins TRBV7-2 and TRBJ1-3; D gene ambiguous. The CDR3 protein is CASSLAQISSGNTIYF. Here the CDR3 DNA reads TGTGCCAGCAGCTTAGCGCAGATCTCCTCTGGAAACACCATATATTTT.